Below are 21 T cell receptor beta chains sequenced from a single sample in a study of blood T cell repertoires in COVID-19. Profiled with immunoSEQ multiplex PCR; TCRdb holds only in-frame clones, not every one. The repertoire holds roughly 120,000 clones, with roughly 80% as singletons. Sequenced material: peripheral blood. The receptor source for this set is a middle-aged man with acute or convalescent COVID-19.

The gene calls are TRBV30 and TRBJ1-2; 11 bases line up with TRBD1. After removal of 2 bases from V and 14 bases from J, the junction contained 7 bases not matched to a gene. CDR3 length: 12 amino acids. From germline, CDR1 is GTSNPN and CDR2 SVGIG (reference sequence). CDR3 DNA sequence: TGTGCCTGGAGTTCTGGACAGGGGGCTGGGACCTTC. Its protein product is CAWSSGQGAGTF.

This chain joins TRBV9 and TRBJ2-1, with TRBD2 matching over 8 bases. This CDR3 comprises 14 residues. The germline gives CDR1 SGDLS, CDR2 YYNGEE. With V trimmed by 0 bases and J by 10 bases, 6 bases remained unmatched. The CDR3 reads CASSVVQGGGEQFF. The CDR3 nucleotides read TGTGCCAGCAGCGTAGTACAGGGCGGGGGGGAGCAGTTCTTC.

The V call is TRBV4-1, the J call TRBJ1-3, with D unclear. CDR3 length: 17 amino acids. Germline-derived CDR1 and CDR2 are MGHRA and YSYEKL. The germline V and J ends were trimmed by 4 bases and 2 bases, with 18 bases remaining between them. DNA for the CDR3: TGCGCCAGCAGCCCAGTATCCCCCCCGAGGACTGGAAACACCATATATTTT. The encoded protein is CASSPVSPPRTGNTIYF.

This clone was seen once. This sequence joins TRBV6-5 and TRBJ1-2; D is perhaps TRBD1 (5 bases). Per the germline V gene, CDR1 is MNHEY and CDR2 is SVGAGI. The length of the CDR3 is 13 residues. V was pared by 2 bases and J by 6 bases, with 10 bases between. CDR3 bases: TGTGCCAGCAGTTACCCAGGGTCGAATGGCTACACCTTC. It yields the protein CASSYPGSNGYTF.

The rearrangement uses TRBV5-4 and TRBJ2-1; the D gene is possibly TRBD2 (5 bases). Germline V gives CDR1 SGHNT, CDR2 YYREEE (reference sequence). This CDR3 has 13 residues. V was trimmed by 5 bases and J by 8 bases, leaving 14 bases between them. This CDR3 is CASREGGDYEQFF. Written as DNA, the CDR3 is TGTGCCAGCAGAGAGGGTGGTGATTATGAGCAGTTCTTC. Based on the CDR3 plus reference TRBV5-4 and TRBJ2-1, the full variable domain is ETGVTQSPTHLIKTRGQQVTLRCSSQSGHNTVSWYQQALGQGPQFIFQYYREEENGRGNFPPRFSGLQFPNYSSELNVNALELDDSALYLCASREGGDYEQFFGPGTRLTVL.

Here the CDR3 DNA reads TGCGCCACCCTAAATGAGCAGTTCTTC. This translates into CATLNEQFF. The J gene is TRBJ2-1, the V gene TRBV5-1, with D uncertain. The V end lost 9 bases, the J end lost 7 bases, and 5 bases lay between the germline ends. The CDR3 is 9 amino acids. Germline CDR1 and CDR2: SGHRS and YFSETQ. Full variable domain (remainder filled in from reference TRBV5-1 and TRBJ2-1): KAGVTQTPRYLIKTRGQQVTLSCSPISGHRSVSWYQQTPGQGLQFLFEYFSETQRNKGNFPGRFSGRQFSNSRSEMNVSTLELGDSALYLCATLNEQFFGPGTRLTVL.

The sample holds a few counts of this clone. The chain uses TRBV7-2 and TRBJ2-3, with 8 nucleotides matching TRBD2. From germline, CDR1 is SGHTA and CDR2 FQGNSA. The CDR3 runs 15 residues. The V and J ends lost 1 base and 5 bases, in that order; junction bases with no gene match: 5. CDR3 DNA sequence: TGTGCCAGCAGCTTAGTTGGGACTAGTGGAGATACGCAGTATTTT. Translating gives CASSLVGTSGDTQYF.

V is TRBV5-1 and J is TRBJ1-6; possible D gene TRBD1, 5 bases. Trimming pared 2 bases from V and 8 bases from J, leaving 17 bases between. CDR1 and CDR2 (germline): SGHRS, YFSETQ. The CDR3 is 16 residues long. For the CDR3, the DNA is TGCGCCAGCAGCTTAAATTCGGTCGCCAGGGATTCACCCCTCCACTTT. This translates into CASSLNSVARDSPLHF.

The genes are TRBV5-1 and TRBJ2-7; TRBD1 matches 9 bases. The CDR3 covers 14 residues. V dropped 4 bases and J dropped 6; count of bases not matched to a gene: 8. Germline CDR1 is SGHRS and CDR2 is YFSETQ. CDR3 protein: CASSLRTGAPEQYF. The CDR3, as DNA: TGCGCCAGCAGCCTCCGGACAGGGGCTCCCGAGCAGTACTTC. Together with reference TRBV5-1 and TRBJ2-7, the CDR3 gives the full variable domain: KAGVTQTPRYLIKTRGQQVTLSCSPISGHRSVSWYQQTPGQGLQFLFEYFSETQRNKGNFPGRFSGRQFSNSRSEMNVSTLELGDSALYLCASSLRTGAPEQYFGPGTRLTVT.

CDR3 residues: CASSEGARGNQPQHF. The DNA of the CDR3 is TGTGCCAGCAGTGAGGGGGCGCGGGGCAATCAGCCCCAGCATTTT. The V and J genes are TRBV6-1 and TRBJ1-5; tentative D call: TRBD1 (6 bases). CDR1 MNHNS and CDR2 SASEGT come from the germline V gene. Trimming pared 3 bases from V and 2 bases from J, leaving 11 bases between. This CDR3 contains 15 residues.

The chain recombines TRBV3-1 (or the pseudogene TRBV3-2) with TRBJ2-7; 7 nucleotides align to TRBD1. From germline, CDR1 is LGHDT and CDR2 YNNKEL (reference sequence). This CDR3 has 18 amino acids. After removal of 0 bases from V and 1 base from J, the junction contained 12 bases not matched to a gene. The CDR3 region is CASSQDYEWGQSSYEQYF. As DNA, the CDR3 is TGTGCCAGCAGCCAAGATTATGAGTGGGGACAGTCGTCCTACGAGCAGTACTTC.

V usage is TRBV7-7 and J usage is TRBJ2-2; D uncertain. The V gene lost 5 bases and the J gene lost 0 bases, with 4 bases spanning the gap. The CDR3 covers 13 residues. Germline CDR1 and CDR2: SSHAT and FNYEAQ (reference sequence). The CDR3 loop reads CASSPTNTGELFF. CDR3 in DNA: TGTGCCAGCAGCCCAACGAACACCGGGGAGCTGTTTTTT.

CDR3 loop: CAWRGASMNTEAFF. DNA of the CDR3: TGTGCCTGGAGGGGGGCGTCTATGAACACTGAAGCTTTCTTT. The chain employs TRBV30 and TRBJ1-1; TRBD1 is a possible D gene (6 bases). The CDR3 spans 14 residues. Per the germline V gene, CDR1 is GTSNPN and CDR2 is SVGIG (reference sequence). Trimming removed 3 bases at V and 0 bases at J, with 11 bases between.

The chain links TRBV20-1 to TRBJ1-4; D remains unclear. The length of the CDR3 is 10 residues. CDR1 is DFQATT and CDR2 is SNEGSKA in the germline V gene (reference sequence). The germline V and J ends were trimmed by 5 bases and 8 bases, with 6 bases remaining between them. Here the CDR3 reads CSALREKLFF. The DNA for the CDR3 is TGCAGTGCTTTGAGAGAAAAACTGTTTTTT.

The V gene is TRBV11-2, the J gene TRBJ2-5, with a weak D call TRBD2 (5 bases). The V end was cut by 0 bases, the J end by 5 bases, with 13 bases between. This CDR3 region has 15 residues. Germline V CDR1 and CDR2: SGHAT, FQNNGV. Written as DNA, the CDR3 is TGTGCCAGCAGCTTAGATACGACGGGGTTGGAGACCCAGTACTTC. Translating gives CASSLDTTGLETQYF.

V and J are TRBV27 and TRBJ2-7; 11 nucleotides match TRBD2. Germline loops: CDR1 MNHEY, CDR2 SMNVEV (reference sequence). V was pared by 6 bases and J by 1 base, with 5 bases of the junction left unmatched. This CDR3 contains 15 residues. CDR3 DNA sequence: TGTGCCAGCAGATCCGGGACTAGCGGTTCCTACGAGCAGTACTTC. Its protein is CASRSGTSGSYEQYF.

The chain couples TRBV4-2 to TRBJ1-2; D call uncertain. V was cut by 0 bases and J by 7 bases, with 12 bases left in between. The germline V gene encodes CDR1 LGHNA and CDR2 YNFKEQ. The CDR3 has 14 amino acids. CDR3 sequence (DNA): TGTGCCAGCAGCCAAGAGCTCGGCCAGGTTGGCTACACCTTC. This sequence encodes CASSQELGQVGYTF.

This chain joins TRBV5-6 and TRBJ2-7; 7 nucleotides align to TRBD1. Germline trimming cut 2 bases from V and 4 bases from J; bases unmatched to any gene: 6. This CDR3 contains 14 residues. Germline CDR1 SGHDT, CDR2 YYEEEE. For the CDR3, the DNA is TGTGCCAGCAGCTTCTATGGCAGGGGGTACGAGCAGTACTTC. Translating gives CASSFYGRGYEQYF.

This clone was picked up one time. The rearrangement joins TRBV5-4 to TRBJ2-4; 10 bases match TRBD1. CDR3 length equals 13 residues. From germline, CDR1 is SGHNT and CDR2 YYREEE (reference sequence). Germline trimming cut 5 bases from V and 8 bases from J; bases unmatched to any gene: 4. The CDR3 nucleotides read TGTGCCAGCAGTTGGGACAGGGGCGACATTCAGTACTTC. As protein: CASSWDRGDIQYF.

The V and J genes are TRBV29-1 and TRBJ2-7; D is unclear. Germline lookup yields CDR1 SQVTM and CDR2 ANQGSEA. The CDR3 contains 13 residues. Between the trimmed V and J ends, which lost 0 bases and 3 bases, there was a span of 9 bases. CDR3 protein: CSVEESEDYEQYF. The CDR3 bases are TGCAGCGTTGAAGAATCAGAGGACTACGAGCAGTACTTC.

The rearrangement joins TRBV3-1 (or the pseudogene TRBV3-2) to TRBJ1-2; D is perhaps TRBD1 (5 bases). V dropped 1 base and J dropped 0 bases, with 12 bases sitting between them. The CDR3 loop spans 16 amino acids. Germline CDR1 is LGHDT and CDR2 is YNNKEL (reference sequence). The CDR3 DNA sequence: TGTGCCAGCAGCCAAGCCGGGGGTTATGCTAACTATGGCTACACCTTC. Protein: CASSQAGGYANYGYTF.